Shown below are 27 T cell receptor beta chains from a single sample sequenced in a study of PD-1 blockade in classical Hodgkin lymphoma. Time point indicated: cycle 4 day 1 (C4D1), after five to seven weeks of nivolumab. Every single patient, without exception, relapsed after autologous stem cell transplantation, and brentuximab vedotin exposure varied. Purified CD4+ T cells were obtained from thawed PBMCs through magnetic negative selection. Assay used: immunoSEQ multiplex PCR; TCRdb lists only in-frame clones, some missing. The sample yields about 27,000 clones, approximately 89% seen once. The source was CD4+ T cells from blood, collected before the fourth cycle of nivolumab. These TCRs come from a human donor with classical Hodgkin lymphoma.

CDR3 region: CASSYRVGEAFF. CDR3 in DNA: TGTGCCAGTAGTTACAGGGTCGGTGAAGCTTTCTTT. The J gene is TRBJ1-1, the V gene TRBV19; D may be TRBD1 (6 bases). CDR1 and CDR2 (germline): LNHDA, SQIVND (reference sequence). The CDR3 has 12 residues. V lost 5 bases to trimming and J lost 7 bases, with 11 bases between them.

This clone has just one count. The chain employs TRBV19 and TRBJ2-2; D ambiguous. Germline V CDR1 and CDR2: LNHDA, SQIVND (reference sequence). The CDR3 extends over 12 amino acids. Trimming shortened V by 6 bases and J by 6 bases, and 8 bases separated the two germline ends. In DNA, the CDR3 is TGTGCCAGTAGCTATCTTTCCGGGGAGCTGTTTTTT. Encoded protein: CASSYLSGELFF.

This clone showed up just once. The rearrangement joins TRBV10-3 to TRBJ1-3, with a weak D call TRBD1 (5 bases). Germline loops: CDR1 ENHRY, CDR2 SYGVKD. Trimming shortened V by 2 bases and J by 1 base, and 15 bases separated the two germline ends. The CDR3 consists of 17 residues. The CDR3 here is CAISEGALLSSGNTIYF. CDR3 in DNA: TGTGCCATCAGTGAGGGGGCCCTTCTCTCGTCTGGAAACACCATATATTTT.

The chain couples TRBV30 to TRBJ2-5; no reliable D call. Germline lookup yields CDR1 GTSNPN and CDR2 SVGIG (reference sequence). V was clipped by 1 base and J by 1 base, with 13 bases between them. This CDR3 spans 15 amino acids. CDR3 loop: CAWSARWAGQETQYF. The CDR3 region has the DNA TGTGCCTGGAGTGCCCGATGGGCAGGCCAAGAGACCCAGTACTTC. Using reference TRBV30 and TRBJ2-5 for the parts outside the CDR3, the full variable domain is SQTIHQWPATLVQPVGSPLSLECTVEGTSNPNLYWYRQAAGRGLQLLFYSVGIGQISSEVPQNLSASRPQDRQFILSSKKLLLSDSGFYLCAWSARWAGQETQYFGPGTRLLVL.

The J gene is TRBJ1-2, the V gene TRBV19, with a possible D match to TRBD1 (6 bases). Trimming removed 5 bases at V and 5 bases at J, with 15 bases between. CDR3 size: 14 residues. Germline V gene data show CDR1 as LNHDA and CDR2 as SQIVND (reference sequence). The DNA of the CDR3 is TGTGCCAGTAGTTCCTTTATAGGGGGTTATGGCTACACCTTC. Translated, it gives CASSSFIGGYGYTF.

The genes are TRBV5-4 and TRBJ2-1, with TRBD2 matching over 8 bases. From germline, CDR1 is SGHNT and CDR2 YYREEE (reference sequence). V dropped 4 bases and J dropped 7; count of bases not matched to a gene: 7. The CDR3 length is 14 residues. The CDR3 DNA reads as TGTGCCAGCAGCGACCCCCGGGGGGGGAATGAGCAGTTCTTC. Amino acid sequence: CASSDPRGGNEQFF.

The chain links TRBV7-9 to TRBJ1-2, with D possibly TRBD1 on 5 matching bases. The CDR3 consists of 13 residues. Germline lookup yields CDR1 SEHNR and CDR2 FQNEAQ (reference sequence). Trimming left V 0 bases short and J 7 bases short, with 9 bases between. CDR3 in amino acids: CASSLAGVGGYTF. CDR3 bases: TGTGCCAGCAGCTTAGCAGGGGTAGGTGGCTACACCTTC.

The chain employs TRBV6-6 and TRBJ2-7; D is perhaps TRBD2 (6 bases). CDR3 size: 13 residues. Trimming stripped 5 bases from V and 7 bases from J, with 15 bases between. CDR1 is MNHNY and CDR2 is SVGAGI in the germline V gene (reference sequence). The CDR3 loop is CASSGAREIEQYF. CDR3 in DNA: TGTGCCAGCAGTGGGGCTCGGGAGATAGAGCAGTACTTC.

The CDR3 here is CASIRRPPGGSGSTEQYF. CDR3 bases: TGTGCCAGCATCCGGAGGCCCCCCGGCGGTAGCGGGAGTACCGAGCAGTACTTC. This rearrangement joins TRBV2 to TRBJ2-7, with 9 bases identical to TRBD2. The CDR3 has 18 residues. V gave up 7 bases and J gave up 6 bases; unmatched junction bases: 22. Per the germline V gene, CDR1 is SNHLY and CDR2 is FYNNEI.

This chain connects TRBV29-1 to TRBJ2-1; 9 nucleotides line up with TRBD2. Germline V gene lookup returns CDR1 SQVTM and CDR2 ANQGSEA. The CDR3 has 14 residues. The V gene end was trimmed by 6 bases and the J gene end by 5 bases; junction bases not matched to a gene: 8. The CDR3 nucleotides are TGCAGCGTAGCCCTAAGACTAGCGGACAATGAGCAGTTCTTC. Its protein product is CSVALRLADNEQFF.

The chain uses TRBV5-1 and TRBJ1-5, with D perhaps matching TRBD1 (6 bases). Per germline, CDR1 SGHRS and CDR2 YFSETQ. The length of the CDR3 is 15 residues. V gave up 0 bases and J gave up 3 bases, with 10 bases separating them. In nucleotides, the CDR3 is TGCGCCAGCAGCTTGGACGGACAGCTCAATCAGCCCCAGCATTTT. Amino acid sequence: CASSLDGQLNQPQHF.

The chain recombines TRBV6-1 with TRBJ2-5, with 8 bases lining up with TRBD1. Germline V gives CDR1 MNHNS, CDR2 SASEGT. Trimming at V came to 2 bases and at J to 7 bases, leaving 15 bases not matched to a gene. The CDR3 is 17 amino acids. This chain's CDR3 is CASSEPLTMDRVGTQYF. The CDR3 region has the DNA TGTGCCAGCAGTGAACCGCTGACTATGGACAGGGTTGGGACCCAGTACTTC.

The V gene is TRBV2, the J gene TRBJ2-3; D tentatively fits TRBD1 or TRBD2 (5 bases each). The V gene's germline CDR1 is SNHLY and CDR2 FYNNEI. The CDR3 length is 14 residues. V lost 6 bases, J lost 7 bases, and 17 bases lay in between. The CDR3 loop reads CASRERGGDHTQYF. The CDR3 DNA follows: TGTGCCAGCAGGGAGCGTGGTGGGGACCATACGCAGTATTTT.

The chain's CDR3 is CASTKDRTLNEQFF. The DNA of the CDR3 is TGTGCCAGCACCAAGGACAGGACCCTCAATGAGCAGTTCTTC. This sequence joins TRBV7-2 and TRBJ2-1; 7 positions match TRBD1. The germline CDR1 and CDR2 sequences are SGHTA and FQGNSA. The V gene end was trimmed by 7 bases and the J gene end by 6 bases; junction bases not matched to a gene: 9. The CDR3 consists of 14 residues.

This clone was seen a handful of times. This chain joins TRBV19 and TRBJ1-2; 10 positions match TRBD1. After removal of 6 bases from V and 4 bases from J, the junction contained 17 bases not matched to a gene. The CDR3 consists of 18 residues. Germline V gene sequence: CDR1 LNHDA, CDR2 SQIVND (reference sequence). The CDR3 here is CASSPPPGQGLRSYGYTF. DNA of the CDR3: TGTGCCAGTAGCCCCCCTCCGGGACAGGGGCTGAGGAGCTATGGCTACACCTTC.

The chain is built from TRBV19 and TRBJ2-4, with 12 bases lining up with TRBD1. The CDR3 sequence is 18 residues long. V gave up 5 bases and J gave up 0 bases; unmatched junction bases: 8. Germline values: CDR1 LNHDA, CDR2 SQIVND (reference sequence). The CDR3 spells CASSPGQGAGVAKNIQYF. The CDR3 nucleotides are TGTGCCAGTAGTCCGGGACAGGGGGCCGGGGTAGCCAAAAACATTCAGTACTTC.

V and J are TRBV11-3 and TRBJ2-5; 8 nucleotides match TRBD1. This CDR3 is 18 amino acids long. Germline values: CDR1 SGHNT, CDR2 YENEEA. The V gene end was trimmed by 1 base and the J gene end by 5 bases; junction bases not matched to a gene: 15. As DNA, the CDR3 is TGTGCCAGCAGCTTAGGGGACAGGACTCGTAGGGAAGCGGAGACCCAGTACTTC. Protein sequence: CASSLGDRTRREAETQYF.

The genes are TRBV20-1 and TRBJ2-7; D gene uncertain. Trimming removed 6 bases from V and 1 base from J, with 4 bases in between. This CDR3 region has 10 residues. In germline, CDR1 is DFQATT, CDR2 SNEGSKA (reference sequence). CDR3 loop: CSAHSYEQYF. In nucleotides, the CDR3 is TGCAGTGCCCATTCCTACGAGCAGTACTTC.

The chain carries TRBV6-6 and TRBJ2-1; D not certain. The CDR3 spans 15 residues. Germline V CDR1 and CDR2: MNHNY, SVGAGI (reference sequence). The ends were cut back, 0 bases at V and 9 bases at J, with 15 bases in the middle. CDR3 amino acids: CASSYSGGASAEQFF. In DNA, the CDR3 is TGTGCCAGCAGTTACTCGGGTGGTGCGAGCGCTGAGCAGTTCTTC.

The chain recombines TRBV18 with TRBJ2-7, with D perhaps matching TRBD1 (5 bases). CDR1 and CDR2 (germline): KGHSH, LQKENI. V was shortened by 5 bases and J by 0 bases, with 14 bases between the two germline ends. The CDR3 contains 15 residues. The CDR3 spells CASSSRTGSSYEQYF. The CDR3 nucleotides read TGTGCCAGCTCAAGCCGAACAGGCAGCTCCTACGAGCAGTACTTC.

This chain links TRBV18 with TRBJ2-1; D remains ambiguous. Trimming took 1 base from V and 8 from J, leaving 9 bases between them. This CDR3 has 13 amino acids. Germline loops: CDR1 KGHSH, CDR2 LQKENI. The CDR3 region has the DNA TGTGCCAGCTCACCACTAGAGGTCCATGAGCAGTTCTTC. It codes for CASSPLEVHEQFF.

The rearrangement joins TRBV7-2 to TRBJ2-1, with 11 bases identical to TRBD2. Per the germline V gene, CDR1 is SGHTA and CDR2 is FQGNSA. CDR3 length: 16 amino acids. The V and J ends lost 1 base and 6 bases, in that order; junction bases with no gene match: 5. The DNA of the CDR3 is TGTGCCAGCAGCTTAGAGCTAGCGGGAGGCGGCAATGAGCAGTTCTTC. Encoded protein: CASSLELAGGGNEQFF.

The chain carries TRBV6-5 and TRBJ1-1; no reliable D call. Germline lookup yields CDR1 MNHEY and CDR2 SVGAGI. The CDR3 covers 14 residues. V lost 2 bases and J lost 5, with 12 bases in between. In DNA, the CDR3 is TGTGCCAGCAGTTACGTGGCGAGGAGGACTGAAGCTTTCTTT. As protein: CASSYVARRTEAFF.

This chain uses TRBV2 with TRBJ2-7; 8 bases map to TRBD2. The CDR3 spans 16 residues. Germline V gene sequence: CDR1 SNHLY, CDR2 FYNNEI. The trim removed 3 bases at V and 0 bases at J, leaving 7 bases unmatched. The CDR3 is CASSDPSGLSSYEQYF. The CDR3 nucleotides read TGTGCCAGCAGTGACCCTAGCGGGTTAAGCTCCTACGAGCAGTACTTC. The entire variable domain, with the rest obtained from reference TRBV2 and TRBJ2-7, is as follows: EPEVTQTPSHQVTQMGQEVILRCVPISNHLYFYWYRQILGQKVEFLVSFYNNEISEKSEIFDDQFSVERPDGSNFTLKIRSTKLEDSAMYFCASSDPSGLSSYEQYFGPGTRLTVT.

The chain links TRBV5-1 to TRBJ1-2; the match to TRBD1 covers 8 bases. The V segment lost 0 bases and the J segment 3 bases; nucleotides outside the gene matches: 13. Germline V gives CDR1 SGHRS, CDR2 YFSETQ. The CDR3 has 18 amino acids. CDR3 sequence (DNA): TGCGCCAGCAGCTTGGGGACCAGGGGGCGATTCCCCCACTATGGCTACACCTTC. It specifies CASSLGTRGRFPHYGYTF.

The chain uses TRBV9 and TRBJ2-1; 7 bases are shared with TRBD2. The trim removed 2 bases at V and 4 bases at J, leaving 9 bases unmatched. The CDR3 totals 16 residues. Per the germline V gene, CDR1 is SGDLS and CDR2 is YYNGEE. For the CDR3, the DNA is TGTGCCAGCAGCGTTTCCTGGACTAGGTCATACAATGAGCAGTTCTTC. This gives the protein CASSVSWTRSYNEQFF.

The chain uses TRBV14 and TRBJ2-2, with 11 bases fitting TRBD2. J was trimmed by 1 base and V by 0 bases; bases with no gene match: 7. The V gene's germline CDR1 is SGHDN and CDR2 FVKESK. This CDR3 has 19 amino acids. CDR3 protein: CASSQDRASGRRNTGELFF. CDR3 DNA sequence: TGTGCCAGCAGCCAAGATCGGGCTAGCGGGAGGAGGAACACCGGGGAGCTGTTTTTT.